This TCR beta chain was recovered during a study of PD-1 blockade in classical Hodgkin lymphoma. Noted time point: newly diagnosed, previously untreated cHL patient sample. Findings of the study overall: Newly diagnosed patients were said to have less baseline TCR diversity than healthy donors did.

As regards this clone: Its target is unknown.

The CDR3 is 14 residues long. Germline V gene data show CDR1 as SGHNT and CDR2 as YENEEA. V was cut by 2 bases and J by 0 bases, with 6 bases left in between. Produced via immunoSEQ multiplex PCR; TCRdb's table is partial and in-frame only. The profile covers roughly 70,000 clones, with 93% appearing a single time and over 2.5% taken by the ten largest. This chain links TRBV11-3 with TRBJ2-3, with D unclear. The TCR originated in a human donor with classical Hodgkin lymphoma. The source material was peripheral blood mononuclear cells (PBMCs). Here the CDR3 reads CASSLSRSTDTQYF. The CDR3 DNA is TGTGCCAGCAGCTTATCCAGGAGCACAGATACGCAGTATTTT.